What follows are 6 T cell receptor beta chains derived from one specimen sequenced in a study of early T cells in non-severe SARS-CoV-2 infection. Using its own MiXCR run on the 5' RACE reads, TCRdb lists one record per CDR3 protein. The sample has around 84,000 distinct CDR3 sequences; 13% to 15% are singletons. The sequenced sample was whole blood. These receptors came from an adult who was a healthcare worker with PCR-confirmed SARS-CoV-2 infection or an uninfected control (not recorded which).

V gene TRBV12-3 or TRBV12-4 combines with J gene TRBJ1-5; D may be TRBD1 (6 bases). This CDR3 has 17 residues. V lost 7 bases, J lost 7 bases, and 26 bases lay in between. CDR3 nucleotide sequence: TGTGCCAGCACCACCCTCGGGGGCCCGACTCCCATACAGCCCCAGCATTTT. It codes for CASTTLGGPTPIQPQHF.

The chain links TRBV11-2 to TRBJ1-2; TRBD1 matches 8 bases. With 4 bases clipped from V and 4 bases from J, the junction kept 11 bases outside the gene matches. This CDR3 comprises 16 residues. Looked up from germline, CDR1 is SGHAT and CDR2 is FQNNGV. The CDR3 region is CASSSLGTGATYGYTF. The CDR3 bases are TGTGCCAGCAGCTCCCTGGGGACAGGAGCTACCTATGGCTACACCTTC.

This clonotype was seen a few times. The DNA of the CDR3 is TGTGCCAGCAGCCAAATGGACAGGGGAGGTGGCTACACCTTC. Its translation is CASSQMDRGGGYTF. This chain uses TRBV14 with TRBJ1-2; 9 bases agree with TRBD1. V shed 2 bases, J shed 7 bases, and the junction held 5 bases outside the gene matches. CDR1 is SGHDN, CDR2 FVKESK, per germline. CDR3 size: 14 residues.

The table lists this clonotype with a few counts. This chain links TRBV29-1 with TRBJ2-5, with a tentative D call TRBD2 (6 bases). The CDR3 extends over 14 amino acids. Germline CDR1 reads SQVTM; CDR2 reads ANQGSEA. Trimming took 4 bases from V and 5 from J, leaving 17 bases between them. CDR3 DNA sequence: TGCAGCGTTGTCCCGGGAGAGGTGGCGGAGACCCAGTACTTC. This gives the protein CSVVPGEVAETQYF.

This clonotype was picked up many times. The CDR3 nucleotides are TGTGCCAGCAGTGGGACAGGGGGAAACTATGGCTACACCTTC. It translates to CASSGTGGNYGYTF. This chain uses TRBV2 with TRBJ1-2; TRBD1 matches 10 bases. With 4 bases clipped from V and 2 bases from J, the junction kept 1 base outside the gene matches. From germline, CDR1 is SNHLY and CDR2 FYNNEI. This CDR3 has 14 amino acids. The full variable domain, completed using reference TRBV2 and TRBJ1-2, is EPEVTQTPSHQVTQMGQEVILRCVPISNHLYFYWYRQILGQKVEFLVSFYNNEISEKSEIFDDQFSVERPDGSNFTLKIRSTKLEDSAMYFCASSGTGGNYGYTFGSGTRLTVV.

The gene calls are TRBV20-1 and TRBJ1-5; D gene unclear. The CDR3 consists of 14 residues. The germline gives CDR1 DFQATT, CDR2 SNEGSKA (reference sequence). V was pared by 3 bases and J by 2 bases, with 11 bases between. DNA of the CDR3: TGCAGTGCTAGGGCCTGGGTTGGCAATCAGCCCCAGCATTTT. This encodes CSARAWVGNQPQHF.